This TCR beta chain is drawn from a study of control samples from healthy donors and cancer patients. Germline V gives CDR1 MDHEN, CDR2 SYDVKM. This CDR3 spans 17 amino acids. V was clipped by 3 bases and J by 2 bases; unmatched bases: 12. TCRdb's table, derived via immunoSEQ multiplex PCR, lists solely in-frame clones and lacks some. The table records about 70,000 clones, roughly 80% of them present only once. V usage is TRBV28 and J usage is TRBJ1-1; 7 positions match TRBD1. This clonotype was obtained from a woman aged 50 to 65 with lung cancer. Sequenced material: PBMCs. The DNA of the CDR3 is TGTGCCAGCAGTTTGTCATCCAGGGGGAGACAAAACACTGAAGCTTTCTTT. Protein: CASSLSSRGRQNTEAFF.